This is a list of T cell receptor beta chains from one sample in a study of T cell responses to AZD1222 COVID-19 vaccine. The repertoire was sequenced with immunoSEQ multiplex PCR; TCRdb's copy has only in-frame clones and lacks some. In the table there are about 110,000 clones, roughly 90% of which are singletons. Sequencing used peripheral blood, obtained on day 0 of AZD1222 vaccination. Every receptor here comes from an adult in good health. The CDR3 runs from the conserved cysteine through the conserved F or W. Fields, in order: V gene, J gene, D gene, clone size, CDR3 protein, CDR3 DNA. The D gene is left open where the match is weak. Not all rows give a size; the values are once, few, many and, for expanded clones, a class.

TRBV6-1,TRBJ1-1,NA,NA,CASSEASGEAFF,TGTGCCAGCAGTGAAGCGTCTGGTGAAGCTTTCTTT
TRBV6-2/TRBV6-3,TRBJ1-1,NA,once,CASSYGTMGTEAFF,TGTGCCAGCAGTTATGGGACAATGGGCACTGAAGCTTTCTTT
TRBV27,TRBJ1-2,NA,NA,CASRLGGSGGYTF,TGTGCCAGCAGACTGGGGGGTAGTGGTGGCTACACCTTC
TRBV7-2,TRBJ1-2,NA,few,CASSSSGGSYGYTF,TGTGCCAGCAGCTCCTCGGGGGGTTCCTATGGCTACACCTTC
TRBV5-4,TRBJ2-2,NA,NA,CASSFRAGELFF,TGTGCCAGCAGCTTCCGAGCCGGGGAGCTGTTTTTT
TRBV7-2,TRBJ1-5,TRBD1,NA,CASSSSTGGKPQHF,TGTGCCAGCAGCTCTTCGACAGGGGGGAAGCCCCAGCATTTT
TRBV4-1,TRBJ2-5,NA,NA,CASSLAPQETQYF,TGCGCCAGCAGCCTGGCCCCCCAAGAGACCCAGTACTTC
TRBV10-3,TRBJ1-2,NA,NA,CAISPTDRNSGYGYTF,TGTGCCATCAGTCCTACAGATCGAAACTCGGGCTATGGCTACACCTTC
TRBV19,TRBJ1-3,NA,NA,CASSILGTSSGNTIYF,TGTGCCAGTAGTATTCTCGGCACCAGCTCTGGAAACACCATATATTTT
TRBV24-1,TRBJ1-2,NA,NA,CATSDFQGQGFTF,TGTGCCACCAGTGATTTTCAAGGGCAGGGCTTCACCTTC
TRBV12-5,TRBJ2-7,TRBD2,once,CASGLVLDGGETKQYF,TGTGCTAGTGGTTTGGTATTAGACGGGGGGGAGACGAAGCAGTACTTC
TRBV14,TRBJ1-2,NA,NA,CASSQQTFYGYTF,TGTGCCAGCAGCCAACAGACTTTCTATGGCTACACCTTC
TRBV4-2,TRBJ1-2,NA,NA,CASSPSPQNGYGYTF,TGTGCCAGCAGCCCCAGCCCCCAAAACGGCTATGGCTACACCTTC
TRBV5-1,TRBJ1-1,NA,NA,CASSLTPGGTEAFF,TGCGCCAGCAGCTTGACCCCTGGGGGGACTGAAGCTTTCTTT
TRBV6-5,TRBJ2-7,NA,NA,CASRVTASYEQYF,TGTGCCAGCAGGGTAACAGCTTCCTACGAGCAGTACTTC
TRBV5-1,TRBJ1-3,NA,few,CASSILPGAGNTIYF,TGCGCCAGCAGCATACTGCCGGGGGCTGGAAACACCATATATTTT
TRBV24-1,TRBJ2-2,TRBD1,NA,CATSDPPGTVNTGELFF,TGTGCCACCAGTGACCCCCCAGGGACAGTTAACACCGGGGAGCTGTTTTTT
TRBV15,TRBJ1-4,TRBD1,NA,CATSSAGTDYEKLFF,TGTGCCACCAGCTCCGCCGGGACAGACTATGAAAAACTGTTTTTT
TRBV28,TRBJ2-1,NA,NA,CASSILNRNEQFF,TGTGCCAGCAGTATACTTAATAGGAATGAGCAGTTCTTC